This TCR beta chain was sequenced for a study of T-cell memory formation after mild COVID-19. On this clonotype: The antigen remains unidentified.

Researchers used 5'RACE with constant-segment primers to make TCR alpha and TCR beta cDNA libraries that carry sample barcodes and UMIs. TCRdb redid the calling of the 5' RACE reads with MiXCR, one entry per CDR3 protein. This table has roughly 150,000 distinct CDR3 sequences, about 14% appearing once. Trimming cost V 0 bases and J 4 bases, with 19 bases left between them. Looked up from germline, CDR1 is SGHRS and CDR2 is YFSETQ. CDR3 length: 17 amino acids. Study-level findings and limits: Confirmation was lacking for SARS-CoV-2 specificity of second-wave clones that peaked on day 37. Memory from before infection featured some responding clones, which suggests cross-reactive memory joined.

Sequenced sample: PBMCs or a T cell subset sorted from them (not recorded which). The V and J genes are TRBV5-1 and TRBJ1-2; a possible D gene is TRBD1 (6 bases). The clonotype comes from an adult woman who had mild COVID-19 (a few samples of this study predate the infection). Cell type and time point are not known. The CDR3, as DNA: TGCGCCAGCAGCTTGGCCGAGTGGACAGAGGGGCTCTATGGCTACACCTTC. Translated, it gives CASSLAEWTEGLYGYTF.